This T cell receptor beta chain was found in a study of T cells in Graves' hyperthyroidism and ophthalmopathy. General study findings and limits: Ophthalmopathy was separated from stable hyperthyroidism by a 13 V-J model.

In its sample, this clonotype was seen many times. Its antigen is undetermined. Using RNA transcripts as the source, TCR beta CDR3 regions were amplified. Using the HTBI primer set, a first-round RT-PCR was run on the TCR CDR3. Each CDR3 protein gets one entry after TCRdb re-called the multiplex PCR reads with MiXCR. Among 500,000 to 700,000 distinct CDR3 sequences, over 15% were seen once, and the ten largest hold 15% to 20%. V lost 6 bases, J lost 1 base, and 5 bases stayed unmatched. Germline CDR1 DFQATT, CDR2 SNEGSKA (reference sequence). There are 15 residues in the CDR3. It was uncontrolled infection, other autoimmune disease, pregnancy or lactation that excluded patients.

The chain links TRBV20-1 to TRBJ2-1; 11 nucleotides agree with TRBD2. The receptor comes from a woman under 30 with Graves' hyperthyroidism. Input material: blood. For the CDR3, the DNA is TGCAGTGCCTTAGCGGGGGGGCGTTCCTACAATGAGCAGTTCTTC. Encoded protein: CSALAGGRSYNEQFF.